This TCR beta chain was identified during a study of blood T cell repertoires in COVID-19. Looking at the study overall: There were acute and convalescent COVID-19 samples, and they came from the United States, Italy and Spain. T cells, B-cell-depleted T cells, or PBMCs provided the cDNA or gDNA that served as material.

The J segment lost 8 bases and the V segment lost 5 bases, leaving 5 bases of the junction unmatched. The CDR3 runs to 13 residues. CDR1 is LNHDA, CDR2 SQIVND, per germline (reference sequence). How the authors handled the data: Amplification of reference gene primers provided the estimated nucleated cell counts. TCRdb keeps only in-frame clones here, not all; method: immunoSEQ multiplex PCR. D and trimming come from the DNA, and the V and J calls and clone size come from that table. The repertoire holds 68,000 or so clones, with about 86% as singletons. This chain links TRBV19 with TRBJ2-4; TRBD1 matches 8 bases. The sample taken for sequencing was peripheral blood. The sequence came from a man in his forties or fifties with acute or convalescent COVID-19. The CDR3 DNA reads TGTGCCAGTAGTTCGACAGGGGTTGACATTCAGTACTTC. Its translation is CASSSTGVDIQYF.